This T cell receptor beta chain was documented in a study of Tregs in tolerant kidney transplant recipients. Study-level results: Changing PCR primers prevented nucleotide comparison between some patients' samples.

This table comes from immunoSEQ multiplex PCR, and its TCRdb copy is limited to in-frame clones, with some not included. The sample contains about 15,000 clones, roughly 77% of which appear only once. The CDR3 extends over 15 amino acids. Between the trimmed V and J ends, which lost 5 bases and 1 base, there was a span of 14 bases. The germline V gene has CDR1 SGHTA and CDR2 FQGNSA. This clone occurred a few times. What it recognizes is unknown. The chain carries TRBV7-2 and TRBJ1-2, with D hard to call. The TCR comes from a human donor who received a combined kidney and bone marrow transplant. Sequencing used Tregs from blood, obtained before the transplant. CDR3 amino acids: CASSPRTVFNYGYTF. The CDR3 nucleotides read TGTGCCAGCAGCCCCAGGACTGTGTTTAACTATGGCTACACCTTC.